This entry concerns a single T cell receptor (beta chain). V was shortened by 2 bases and J by 2 bases, with 6 bases between the two germline ends. The CDR3 totals 14 residues. The germline gives CDR1 ENHRY, CDR2 SYGVKD. In the original processing: Amplification with reference gene primers provided the estimates of nucleated cell counts. Libraries were prepared by immunoSEQ multiplex PCR; TCRdb keeps only in-frame clonotypes and omits some of them. V and J calls and clone size are those listed in that table; D and trimming were worked out from the DNA. The sample lists about 180,000 clones, roughly 80% seen once, with roughly an eighth in the top ten. Assignment of participants to cohorts was predicated upon participant-reported clinical history. These data come from a study of blood T cell repertoires in COVID-19. Overall study context: PBMCs, B-cell-depleted T cells, or T cells were the source of the cDNA or gDNA that made up the material.

Material: PBMCs or T cells enriched from blood (not recorded which). The TCR comes from a man in his sixties who had been exposed to COVID-19. J is TRBJ2-2 and V is TRBV10-3; D remains unclear. Here the CDR3 reads CAISESANTGELFF. The DNA for the CDR3 is TGTGCCATCAGTGAGAGCGCCAACACCGGGGAGCTGTTTTTT.